This T cell receptor beta chain was obtained from a study of response to subunit inactivated influenza vaccine. This clonotype occurred many times. No antigen is known for it. TCRdb passed the RT-PCR reads through MiXCR, listing each CDR3 protein once. The data contain roughly 570,000 distinct CDR3 sequences, 10% to 15% of them singletons. Trimming took 0 bases from V and 3 from J; bases not matched to a gene: 4. CDR3 size: 16 residues. Looked up from germline, CDR1 is MNHEY and CDR2 is SVGAGI. Overall study results and limits: Authors suggested that a seasonal influenza vaccination recruits few new T cells each time.

The sequencing here drew on PBMCs from blood, taken roughly 46 days after vaccination. This TCR was recovered from a man aged 50 to 60 who received an inactivated influenza vaccine. This chain connects TRBV6-5 to TRBJ1-1; TRBD1 aligns across 10 bases. The CDR3: CASSYSGQGKDTEAFF. The CDR3 DNA sequence: TGTGCCAGCAGTTACTCGGGACAGGGGAAGGACACTGAAGCTTTCTTT.